These 6 T cell receptor beta chains were sequenced from one sample in a study of T cell repertoires in cytomegalovirus infection. TCRdb reanalysed the reads using MiXCR and keeps one entry per CDR3 protein. The sample contains some 130,000 distinct CDR3 sequences, 20% to 30% of which appear only once. These TCRs' antigens remain unknown. The material sequenced was PBMCs, sequenced either directly or after in vitro stimulation (not recorded which). The receptors were gathered from a human donor in good health (CMV status not recorded). Some clones in this sample may be carry-over from other donors' samples.

This clonotype was counted between two and nine times. The V call is TRBV20-1, the J call TRBJ2-7; 9 bases are shared with TRBD1. The germline CDR1 and CDR2 sequences are DFQATT and SNEGSKA (reference sequence). There are 14 residues in the CDR3. V gave up 2 bases and J gave up 2 bases; unmatched junction bases: 4. The CDR3 coding sequence is TGCAGTGCTAGACGACAGGGGGGAACCTACGAGCAGTACTTC. Translated: CSARRQGGTYEQYF.

In its sample, this clonotype was seen a few times. This sequence joins TRBV5-8 and TRBJ1-4; D is undetermined. The ends were cut back, 0 bases at V and 0 bases at J, with 9 bases in the middle. Germline V gene sequence: CDR1 SGHTS, CDR2 YDEGEE. The CDR3 has 16 residues. The CDR3 region has the DNA TGTGCCAGCAGCTTGGTCGCGGCCGCAACTAATGAAAAACTGTTTTTT. Its translation is CASSLVAAATNEKLFF.

This clonotype occurred a few times. The V gene is TRBV11-3, the J gene TRBJ2-5; D is undetermined. The CDR3 loop spans 13 amino acids. The V and J ends lost 0 bases and 1 base respectively, with 3 bases between them. In germline, CDR1 is SGHNT, CDR2 YENEEA. In DNA, the CDR3 is TGTGCCAGCAGCTTAGAGGCCCAAGAGACCCAGTACTTC. Its protein is CASSLEAQETQYF.

This clonotype was counted a few times. In DNA form, the CDR3 reads TGTGCCAGCAGTGAAACTCGGGACAATGAGCAGTTCTTC. Translated: CASSETRDNEQFF. The genes are TRBV2 and TRBJ2-1; D gene uncertain. Germline CDR1 and CDR2: SNHLY and FYNNEI. V was trimmed by 2 bases and J by 5 bases, leaving 7 bases between them. CDR3 length: 13 amino acids.

V and J are TRBV20-1 and TRBJ2-5, with D perhaps TRBD2 (7 bases). This CDR3 contains 14 residues. Germline CDR1 DFQATT, CDR2 SNEGSKA (reference sequence). V lost 5 bases and J lost 4, with 17 bases in between. CDR3 sequence reads: CSALSGVQGETQYF. The CDR3 DNA sequence: TGCAGTGCTCTGAGCGGGGTACAGGGAGAGACCCAGTACTTC.

The rearrangement uses TRBV13 and TRBJ2-7; TRBD2 agrees at 9 bases. The CDR3 is made up of 15 amino acids. CDR1 is PRHDT, CDR2 FYEKMQ, per germline (reference sequence). The junction had 6 bases not matched to a gene; V was cut back by 2 bases and J by 4 bases. CDR3: CASSLSLAGPYEQYV. The CDR3 coding sequence is TGTGCCAGCAGCTTAAGCCTAGCGGGACCGTACGAGCAGTACGTC.